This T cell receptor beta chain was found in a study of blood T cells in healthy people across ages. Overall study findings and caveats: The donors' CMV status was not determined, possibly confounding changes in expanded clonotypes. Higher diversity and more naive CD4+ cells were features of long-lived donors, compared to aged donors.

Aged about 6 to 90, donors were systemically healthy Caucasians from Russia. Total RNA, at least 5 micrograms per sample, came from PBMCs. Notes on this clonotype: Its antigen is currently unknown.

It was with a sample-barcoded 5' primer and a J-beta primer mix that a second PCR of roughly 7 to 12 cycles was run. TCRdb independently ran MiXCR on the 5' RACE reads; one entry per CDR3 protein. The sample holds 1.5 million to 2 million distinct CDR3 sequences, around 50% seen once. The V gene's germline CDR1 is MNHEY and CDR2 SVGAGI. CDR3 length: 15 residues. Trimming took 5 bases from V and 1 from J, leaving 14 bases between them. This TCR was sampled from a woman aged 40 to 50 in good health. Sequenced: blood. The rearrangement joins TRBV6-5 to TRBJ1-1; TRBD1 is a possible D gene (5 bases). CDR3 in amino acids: CASSQTGAGNTEAFF. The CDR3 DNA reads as TGTGCCAGCAGTCAAACAGGAGCAGGGAACACTGAAGCTTTCTTT.